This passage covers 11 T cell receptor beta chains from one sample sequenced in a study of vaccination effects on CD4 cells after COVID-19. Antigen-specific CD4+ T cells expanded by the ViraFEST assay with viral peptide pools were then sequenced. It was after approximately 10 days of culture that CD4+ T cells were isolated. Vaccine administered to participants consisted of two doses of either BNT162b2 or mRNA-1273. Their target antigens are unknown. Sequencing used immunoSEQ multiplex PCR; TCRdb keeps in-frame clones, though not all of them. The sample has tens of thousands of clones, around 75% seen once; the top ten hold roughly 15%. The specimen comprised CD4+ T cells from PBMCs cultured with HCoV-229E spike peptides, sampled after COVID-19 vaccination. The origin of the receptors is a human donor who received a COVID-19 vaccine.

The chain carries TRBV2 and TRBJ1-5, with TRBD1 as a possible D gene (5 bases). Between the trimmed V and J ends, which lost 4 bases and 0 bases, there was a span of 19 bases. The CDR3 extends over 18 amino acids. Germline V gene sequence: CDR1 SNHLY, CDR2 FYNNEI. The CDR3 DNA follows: TGTGCCAGCAGTGGGCCGAAGGCCGGGACCTATAGCAATCAGCCCCAGCATTTT. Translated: CASSGPKAGTYSNQPQHF.

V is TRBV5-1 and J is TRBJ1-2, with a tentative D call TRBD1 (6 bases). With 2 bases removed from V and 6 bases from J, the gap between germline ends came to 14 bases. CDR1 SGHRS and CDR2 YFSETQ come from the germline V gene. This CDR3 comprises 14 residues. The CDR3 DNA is TGCGCCAGCAGCTTCTCCGCCGACAGGAATGGCTACACCTTC. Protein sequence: CASSFSADRNGYTF.

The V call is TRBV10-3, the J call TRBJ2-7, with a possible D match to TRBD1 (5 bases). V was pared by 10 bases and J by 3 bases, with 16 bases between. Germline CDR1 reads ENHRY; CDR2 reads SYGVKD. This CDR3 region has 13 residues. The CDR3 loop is CATVGLGGYEQYF. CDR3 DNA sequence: TGTGCCACCGTGGGGCTGGGTGGCTACGAGCAGTACTTC.

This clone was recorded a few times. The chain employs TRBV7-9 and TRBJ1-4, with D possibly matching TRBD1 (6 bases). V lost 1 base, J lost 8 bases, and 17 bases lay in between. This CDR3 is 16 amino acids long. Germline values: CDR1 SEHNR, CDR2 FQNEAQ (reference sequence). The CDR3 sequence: CASSLGMHREGEKLFF. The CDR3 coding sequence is TGTGCCAGCAGCTTAGGAATGCACAGGGAGGGAGAAAAACTGTTTTTT.

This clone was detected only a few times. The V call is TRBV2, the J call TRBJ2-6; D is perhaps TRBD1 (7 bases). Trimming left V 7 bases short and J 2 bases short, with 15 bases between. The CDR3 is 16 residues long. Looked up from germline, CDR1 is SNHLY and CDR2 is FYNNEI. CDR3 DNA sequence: TGTGCCAGCAAGGAGGGGGCAAGGGCTGGGGCCAACGTCCTGACTTTC. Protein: CASKEGARAGANVLTF.

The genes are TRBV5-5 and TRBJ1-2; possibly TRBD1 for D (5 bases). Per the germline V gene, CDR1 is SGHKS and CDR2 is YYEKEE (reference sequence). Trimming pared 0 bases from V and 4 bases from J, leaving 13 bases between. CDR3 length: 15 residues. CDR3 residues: CASSLEPGGGYGYTF. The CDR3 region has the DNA TGTGCCAGCAGCTTGGAGCCAGGCGGGGGCTATGGCTACACCTTC.

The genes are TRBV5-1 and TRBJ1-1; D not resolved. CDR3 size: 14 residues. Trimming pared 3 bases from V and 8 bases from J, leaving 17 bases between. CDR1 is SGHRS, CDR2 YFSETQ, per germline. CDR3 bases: TGCGCCAGCAGCTCGGCTGGGAGGCAGCAAGAAGCTTTCTTT. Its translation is CASSSAGRQQEAFF.

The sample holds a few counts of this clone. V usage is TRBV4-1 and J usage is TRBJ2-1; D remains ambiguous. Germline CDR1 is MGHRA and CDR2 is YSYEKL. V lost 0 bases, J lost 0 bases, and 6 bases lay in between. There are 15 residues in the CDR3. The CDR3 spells CASSQDIFSYNEQFF. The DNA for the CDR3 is TGCGCCAGCAGCCAAGACATATTCTCCTACAATGAGCAGTTCTTC.

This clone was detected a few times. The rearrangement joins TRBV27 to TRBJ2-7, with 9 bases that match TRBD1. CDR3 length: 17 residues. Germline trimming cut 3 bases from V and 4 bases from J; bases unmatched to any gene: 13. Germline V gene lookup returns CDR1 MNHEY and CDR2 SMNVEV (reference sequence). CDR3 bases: TGTGCCAGCAGTTTGGGCCGGACAGGGGAAAAAATGTACGAGCAGTACTTC. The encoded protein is CASSLGRTGEKMYEQYF.

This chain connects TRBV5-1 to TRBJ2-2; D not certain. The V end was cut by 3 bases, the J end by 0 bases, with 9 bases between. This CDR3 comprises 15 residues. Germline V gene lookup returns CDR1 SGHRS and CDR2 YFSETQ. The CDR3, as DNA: TGCGCCAGCAGCTCGAGAGACGCGAACACCGGGGAGCTGTTTTTT. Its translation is CASSSRDANTGELFF.

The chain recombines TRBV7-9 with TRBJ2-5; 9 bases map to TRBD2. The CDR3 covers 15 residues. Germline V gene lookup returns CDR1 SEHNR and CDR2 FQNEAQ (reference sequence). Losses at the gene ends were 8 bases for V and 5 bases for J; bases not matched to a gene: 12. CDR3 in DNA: TGTGCCAGCGGGGCGGGAGGGCTGGCAGAGGAGACCCAGTACTTC. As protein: CASGAGGLAEETQYF.